This T cell receptor (beta chain) was retrieved from a study of somatic mutations in cytotoxic T cells in rheumatoid arthritis. General study results and limits: Compared with age-matched healthy controls, rheumatoid arthritis patients did not differ significantly in CD8+ T-cell clonality.

As regards this clone: Its antigen is still unknown.

Germline CDR1 MNHNS, CDR2 SASEGT. After removal of 3 bases from V and 8 bases from J, the junction contained 8 bases not matched to a gene. CDR3 length: 15 amino acids. TCRdb's copy holds only in-frame clones and misses some; the assay was immunoSEQ multiplex PCR. The table lists around 7,400 clones, 80% to 90% of them singletons. The specimen was CD8+ T cells sorted from blood. This chain uses TRBV6-1 with TRBJ1-4, with 8 bases matching TRBD1. This TCR derives from a woman aged 70-85 years with rheumatoid arthritis. In nucleotides, the CDR3 is TGTGCCAGCAGTGACCAGCAGGGGGCGTGGGAAAAACTGTTTTTT. Protein product: CASSDQQGAWEKLFF.